A selection of T cell receptor beta chains follows, all from one sample in a study of OX40 agonist ivuxolimab in advanced cancers. The protocol was immunoSEQ multiplex PCR, while the TCRdb copy is restricted to in-frame clones and leaves out a portion. The top ten clones hold roughly 25% of a sample with under 75,000 clones, 80% to 95% of them seen once. The material was CD4+ or CD8+ T cells sorted from blood, obtained in a trial of the OX40 agonist ivuxolimab. These receptors came from an adult with an advanced solid tumor such as melanoma, head and neck, liver or kidney cancer. The conserved cysteine and the conserved F or W are not part of the CDR3 here. D genes are given only for firm matches. A row's size may be missing; if present it is once, few, many or a size class.

cdr3_aa	v_call	j_call	d_call	clone_size
ASSQGGRIYYGYT	TRBV14	TRBJ1-2	-	-
ASRDGQGKNTGELF	TRBV6-6	TRBJ2-2	TRBD1	-
ASSDGGEQF	TRBV10-2	TRBJ2-1	-	-
ASSQEWDREIPLTYEQY	TRBV4-1	TRBJ2-7	TRBD1	-
ASSSTGPYEQY	TRBV27	TRBJ2-7	TRBD1	-
ASSFRLENEQF	TRBV27	TRBJ2-1	-	-
ASRNRGETEAF	TRBV28	TRBJ1-1	TRBD1	-
AWSLTGGSADTQY	TRBV30	TRBJ2-3	TRBD1	-
ASSPWIATNEKLF	TRBV11-2	TRBJ1-4	-	-
ASSVDGHNYEQY	TRBV9	TRBJ2-7	-	-
ASSPPGHPRRNTIY	TRBV23-1	TRBJ1-3	-	-
ASRFGGTLEEKLF	TRBV5-1	TRBJ1-4	-	-
ASSSTLWAYEQY	TRBV7-9	TRBJ2-7	-	-
ASSAKVGNTIY	TRBV19	TRBJ1-3	-	-
ASSPVAEVSSYEQY	TRBV4-3	TRBJ2-7	-	-
ASSKTGEVSSYEQY	TRBV19	TRBJ2-7	-	-
ASSQEWGQGNQPQH	TRBV4-1	TRBJ1-5	-	once
ASSQDPYNEQF	TRBV4-3	TRBJ2-1	-	-
ASSTRSISGKYGTDTQY	TRBV19	TRBJ2-3	TRBD2	-
ASSVSGTSYGELF	TRBV9	TRBJ2-2	TRBD2	once